These T cell receptor beta chains were read from a single sample in a study of CD8+CD57+ T cells in acquired aplastic anemia. TCRdb ran MiXCR on the reads and lists one entry per CDR3 protein. Of approximately 470,000 distinct CDR3 sequences in the sample, around a third were seen once. The specimen sequenced was sorted CD4+, CD8+, or CD8+CD57+ T cells (not recorded which) from PBMCs. The receptors were gathered from a human donor with aplastic anemia. Both conserved end residues are part of each CDR3. D genes are given only for firm matches. Clone size is given for some rows only: seen once, a few or many times, or a class if the clone is expanded.

D	V	size	J	CDR3	DNA
-	TRBV10-3	-	TRBJ2-1	CAISESKGGLNEQFF	TGTGCCATCAGTGAGTCGAAAGGGGGACTCAATGAGCAGTTCTTC
TRBD2	TRBV19	many	TRBJ2-5	CASSIGLAGGFGETQYF	TGTGCCAGTAGTATCGGCCTAGCGGGAGGATTTGGGGAGACCCAGTACTTC
-	TRBV2	-	TRBJ2-7	CILRGTYEQYF	TGTATTCTACGGGGGACCTACGAGCAGTACTTC
TRBD1	TRBV5-6	few	TRBJ2-7	CASSPGQGSPYEQYF	TGTGCCAGCAGCCCTGGACAGGGCTCACCCTACGAGCAGTACTTC
TRBD2	TRBV24-1	-	TRBJ2-3	CATSDPGLAGDTQYF	TGTGCCACCAGTGATCCCGGACTAGCGGGAGATACGCAGTATTTT
TRBD1	TRBV20-1	few	TRBJ1-1	CSPRETGRENTEAFF	TGCAGTCCGCGGGAGACAGGGCGCGAAAACACTGAAGCTTTCTTT
TRBD1	TRBV12-3/TRBV12-4	-	TRBJ1-2	CASSLDRDRNYGYTF	TGTGCCAGCAGTTTAGACCGGGACAGGAACTATGGCTACACCTTC
-	TRBV12-5	-	TRBJ2-1	CASGTARGYVEQFF	TGTGCTAGTGGAACGGCTAGGGGTTACGTTGAGCAGTTCTTC
TRBD2	TRBV7-2	many	TRBJ2-7	CASSLVLGGSYEQYF	TGTGCCAGCAGCCTCGTATTGGGAGGGAGCTACGAGCAGTACTTC
TRBD1	TRBV19	many	TRBJ2-6	CASRIPAGTGKTLGANVLTF	TGTGCCAGTAGAATCCCAGCCGGGACAGGGAAGACCCTTGGGGCCAACGTCCTGACTTTC
TRBD1	TRBV10-3	few	TRBJ2-1	CAISESTGGNEQFF	TGTGCCATCAGTGAGTCGACAGGGGGCAATGAGCAGTTCTTC
TRBD2	TRBV11-2	-	TRBJ2-1	CASSGSRTSEHNEQFF	TGTGCCAGCAGCGGATCTAGGACTAGCGAGCATAATGAGCAGTTCTTC
TRBD1	TRBV7-2	many	TRBJ1-2	CASSTQGAVGYTF	TGTGCCAGCAGCACACAGGGGGCGGTTGGCTACACCTTC
-	TRBV9	many	TRBJ2-7	CASSVGALGYEQYF	TGTGCCAGCAGCGTAGGGGCATTAGGGTACGAGCAGTACTTC
-	TRBV24-1	-	TRBJ2-3	CATRHGEDTQYF	TGTGCCACCAGGCATGGAGAAGATACGCAGTATTTT
-	TRBV4-3	-	TRBJ1-6	CASSLRTQGTYNSPLHF	TGCGCCAGCAGCCTCCGGACGCAGGGCACCTATAATTCACCCCTCCACTTT
TRBD1	TRBV2	-	TRBJ2-1	CASSNRDRSYNEQFF	TGTGCCAGCAGCAACCGGGACAGATCTTACAATGAGCAGTTCTTC
-	TRBV29-1	-	TRBJ1-2	CSVDSGVGYTF	TGCAGCGTGGATTCAGGGGTTGGCTACACCTTC
-	TRBV3-1	few	TRBJ2-5	CASSPDSARAAQYF	TGTGCCAGCAGCCCCGACTCCGCCCGAGCGGCCCAGTACTTC
-	TRBV7-9	-	TRBJ2-7	CASSQGVSYEQYF	TGTGCCAGCAGCCAAGGGGTTTCCTACGAGCAGTACTTC
TRBD1	TRBV5-1	many	TRBJ1-6	CASSLGSQGTNSPLHF	TGCGCCAGCAGCTTGGGGTCACAGGGGACGAATTCACCCCTCCACTTT
TRBD1	TRBV10-1	-	TRBJ2-5	CASRRDRGEETQYF	TGCGCCAGCCGCCGGGACAGGGGGGAAGAGACCCAGTACTTC
TRBD2	TRBV7-9	many	TRBJ2-1	CASSLSDLGLAGHNEQFF	TGTGCCAGCAGCTTATCCGACCTGGGACTAGCGGGACATAATGAGCAGTTCTTC
-	TRBV11-1	-	TRBJ2-7	CASSPEITGYEQYF	TGTGCCAGCAGCCCCGAAATAACGGGCTACGAGCAGTACTTC
TRBD1	TRBV24-1	few	TRBJ1-5	CATRGTGGNQPQHF	TGTGCCACCAGAGGAACAGGGGGCAATCAGCCCCAGCATTTT
-	TRBV6-1	few	TRBJ1-5	CASSESQPNQPQHF	TGTGCCAGCAGTGAATCACAGCCTAATCAGCCCCAGCATTTT
TRBD1	TRBV15	-	TRBJ1-2	CATTRGHGYGYTF	TGTGCCACCACTAGGGGGCATGGCTATGGCTACACCTTC
-	TRBV5-1	few	TRBJ1-1	CASSLELATEAFF	TGCGCCAGCAGCTTGGAACTGGCCACTGAAGCTTTCTTT
-	TRBV20-1	many	TRBJ1-2	CSARTTDYGYTF	TGCAGTGCTAGAACGACAGACTATGGCTACACCTTC
TRBD1	TRBV5-4	few	TRBJ1-6	CASSFMTGGRRNSPLHF	TGTGCCAGCAGCTTTATGACAGGGGGCAGGAGGAATTCACCCCTCCACTTT
-	TRBV25-1	many	TRBJ2-1	CASSEFGPANEQFF	TGTGCCAGCAGTGAATTCGGTCCAGCCAATGAGCAGTTCTTC
-	TRBV10-2	-	TRBJ1-2	CASSEYAGVGYTF	TGCGCCAGCAGTGAGTACGCAGGGGTTGGCTACACCTTC
TRBD1	TRBV29-1	once	TRBJ2-7	CSVSRDRVKQYF	TGCAGCGTTTCTCGGGACAGGGTAAAGCAGTACTTC
TRBD1	TRBV10-3	-	TRBJ1-5	CASSEVTGGDQPQHF	TGTGCCAGCAGTGAGGTGACAGGGGGCGATCAGCCCCAGCATTTT
-	TRBV19	-	TRBJ1-1	CASSIGRGSGQNTEAFF	TGTGCCAGTAGTATAGGCAGGGGTTCGGGACAGAACACTGAAGCTTTCTTT
-	TRBV2	many	TRBJ2-7	CASKSGEDEQYF	TGTGCCAGCAAATCGGGTGAGGACGAGCAGTACTTC
-	TRBV5-1	-	TRBJ2-7	CASSLRNYEQYF	TGCGCCAGCAGCTTACGGAACTACGAGCAGTACTTC
-	TRBV19	many	TRBJ1-5	CASGHGNGNQPQHF	TGTGCCAGTGGCCATGGGAACGGCAATCAGCCCCAGCATTTT
TRBD2	TRBV25-1	-	TRBJ2-1	CASGAGGLYNEQFF	TGTGCCAGCGGAGCGGGGGGGCTGTACAATGAGCAGTTCTTC
-	TRBV10-3	many	TRBJ1-2	CAISEDNGQGLGYTF	TGTGCCATCAGTGAGGATAATGGGCAGGGGCTTGGCTACACCTTC
-	TRBV24-1	-	TRBJ1-2	CATGKDGNGYTF	TGTGCCACCGGTAAAGACGGAAATGGCTACACCTTC